The 5 T cell receptor beta chains below were found in one sample sequenced in a study of cytomegalovirus exposure and HLA in healthy donors. Researchers ran the PCR with 60 Vbeta and 13 Jbeta primers. Profiling relied on immunoSEQ multiplex PCR, and the TCRdb table lists in-frame clones only, not all of them. The sample holds about 150,000 clones; roughly four fifths are singletons and the top ten take roughly 1.4%. Specimen: PBMCs. The origin of the receptors is a man aged 18 to 30 in good health and CMV-seronegative.

The V gene is TRBV4-3, the J gene TRBJ2-7; tentatively, D is TRBD2 (5 bases). Germline CDR1 and CDR2: LGHNA and YSLEER. The germline V and J ends were trimmed by 0 bases and 6 bases, with 9 bases remaining between them. This CDR3 contains 13 residues. CDR3 nucleotides: TGCGCCAGCAGCCAAGATCGCGGGCGCGAGCAGTACTTC. It encodes CASSQDRGREQYF.

CDR3 DNA: TGCGCCAGCAGCCAAGAGACCCTAGCAGCAGGTTTCGATGAGCAGTTCTTC. Amino acids: CASSQETLAAGFDEQFF. This rearrangement joins TRBV4-3 to TRBJ2-1; TRBD2 is a possible D gene (5 bases). V was trimmed by 0 bases and J by 8 bases, leaving 20 bases between them. The germline gives CDR1 LGHNA, CDR2 YSLEER. CDR3 length: 17 amino acids.

The gene calls are TRBV7-2 and TRBJ1-3; maybe TRBD1 (5 bases). From germline, CDR1 is SGHTA and CDR2 FQGNSA. There are 14 residues in the CDR3. V gave up 5 bases and J gave up 4 bases, with 12 bases separating them. CDR3 bases: TGTGCCAGCAGCCGCCGGGGGTACGGAAACACCATATATTTT. This translates into CASSRRGYGNTIYF. Looking up the rest from reference TRBV7-2 and TRBJ1-3 gives the full variable domain: GAGVSQSPSNKVTEKGKDVELRCDPISGHTALYWYRQSLGQGLEFLIYFQGNSAPDKSGLPSDRFSAERTGGSVSTLTIQRTQQEDSAVYLCASSRRGYGNTIYFGEGSWLTVV.

The chain is built from TRBV7-2 and TRBJ2-3, with TRBD2 as a possible D gene (5 bases). The CDR3 is made up of 11 amino acids. The germline V and J ends were trimmed by 3 bases and 10 bases, with 8 bases remaining between them. Germline loops: CDR1 SGHTA, CDR2 FQGNSA. The CDR3 loop reads CASSFVGAQYF. The DNA of the CDR3 is TGTGCCAGCAGCTTCGTGGGAGCGCAGTATTTT.

This clone was found a few times. The rearrangement joins TRBV7-8 to TRBJ2-7; D gene uncertain. V was pared by 7 bases and J by 4 bases, with 14 bases between. This CDR3 has 13 amino acids. Germline V CDR1 and CDR2: SGHVS, FQNEAQ. CDR3 protein: CASKQRPAYEQYF. The CDR3 nucleotides read TGTGCCAGCAAGCAGAGGCCGGCATACGAGCAGTACTTC.